One sample yielded the 31 T cell receptor beta chains listed below, sequenced in a study of blood T cell repertoires in COVID-19 (dated by TCRdb to about 2020). Libraries were constructed by the immunoSEQ multiplex PCR assay. TCRdb carries this immuneACCESS record with in-frame sequences only. Its versions omit some clonotypes, under half of them owing to an unresolved V gene in the studies checked, with the rest unexplained. This sample gives just under 90,000 clones in total; about 88% of them show up just once. Jointly, the top ten make up 2.9% of the sample. Sequencing was done on a sample of peripheral blood. The receptors were sampled from a woman of 80 years or more with acute or convalescent COVID-19.

DNA for the CDR3: TGTGCCAGCAGTCGCTCTAGGGGCAATGAGCAGTTCTTC. This codes for CASSRSRGNEQFF. The genes are TRBV6-2 or TRBV6-3 and TRBJ2-1; a weak D match, TRBD1 (5 bases). Trimming shortened V by 5 bases and J by 6 bases, and 11 bases separated the two germline ends. Germline V gives CDR1 MNHEY, CDR2 SVGEGT. CDR3 length: 13 residues.

V gene TRBV18 combines with J gene TRBJ2-5, with 10 nucleotides matching TRBD2. J lost 0 bases, V lost 6 bases, and 7 bases had no gene match. CDR3 length: 16 residues. Looked up from germline, CDR1 is KGHSH and CDR2 is LQKENI. Here the CDR3 DNA reads TGTGCCAGCTCGGGAGTAGCGGGGGGTTACCAAGAGACCCAGTACTTC. It specifies CASSGVAGGYQETQYF.

The chain employs TRBV7-2 and TRBJ1-5; TRBD1 agrees at 7 bases. V lost 6 bases to trimming and J lost 6 bases; unmatched junction nucleotides: 5. Germline assignment: CDR1 SGHTA and CDR2 FQGNSA. The CDR3 spans 13 residues. The CDR3: CASSLDRVQPQHF. The DNA for the CDR3 is TGTGCCAGCAGTCTTGACAGGGTTCAGCCCCAGCATTTT.

This chain links TRBV2 with TRBJ2-5; 7 bases are shared with TRBD2. V shed 7 bases, J shed 4 bases, and the junction held 15 bases outside the gene matches. CDR3 size: 16 residues. Germline assignment: CDR1 SNHLY and CDR2 FYNNEI. CDR3 DNA: TGTGCCAGCAATATCCCCCCCGCCGGGGAGGGAGAGACCCAGTACTTC. It is translated as CASNIPPAGEGETQYF.

V gene TRBV25-1 combines with J gene TRBJ2-7, with D possibly TRBD1 on 6 matching bases. V was shortened by 6 bases and J by 6 bases, with 12 bases between the two germline ends. Germline-derived CDR1 and CDR2 are MGHDK and SYGVNS. CDR3 length equals 12 residues. CDR3 DNA sequence: TGTGCCAGCAGGGACAGTAGTCGCGAGCAGTACTTC. It translates to CASRDSSREQYF.

The chain couples TRBV2 to TRBJ1-1, with D possibly TRBD1 on 5 matching bases. The V end was cut by 0 bases, the J end by 1 base, with 9 bases between. CDR1 SNHLY and CDR2 FYNNEI come from the germline V gene. The CDR3 consists of 15 residues. The CDR3 spells CASSEAGRGNTEAFF. As DNA, the CDR3 is TGTGCCAGCAGTGAAGCAGGAAGGGGGAACACTGAAGCTTTCTTT.

J is TRBJ1-5 and V is TRBV6-5, with D perhaps matching TRBD1 (6 bases). The CDR3 is 15 residues long. CDR1 is MNHEY, CDR2 SVGAGI, per germline. V lost 2 bases and J lost 4, with 12 bases in between. CDR3 region: CASSYDRSSNQPQHF. For the CDR3, the DNA is TGTGCCAGCAGTTACGACAGGTCCTCGAATCAGCCCCAGCATTTT.

This clone appeared once. The chain combines TRBV6-5 with TRBJ1-1; 7 positions agree with TRBD1. The CDR3 runs to 14 residues. CDR1 is MNHEY and CDR2 is SVGAGI in the germline V gene. The junction had 4 bases not matched to a gene; V was cut back by 6 bases and J by 0 bases. This CDR3 reads CASSQGQMNTEAFF. The CDR3 region has the DNA TGTGCCAGCAGCCAGGGACAGATGAACACTGAAGCTTTCTTT.

The rearrangement uses TRBV19 and TRBJ1-2; D is ambiguous. The CDR3 length is 15 residues. V gave up 4 bases and J gave up 2 bases, with 14 bases separating them. CDR1 is LNHDA, CDR2 SQIVND, per germline (reference sequence). The CDR3 spells CASSNGRTGNYGYTF. In nucleotides, the CDR3 is TGTGCCAGTAGTAACGGACGGACGGGGAACTATGGCTACACCTTC.

This sequence joins TRBV7-9 and TRBJ1-1; no definite D call. This CDR3 comprises 13 residues. The V end was cut by 2 bases, the J end by 2 bases, with 6 bases between. Germline V gene sequence: CDR1 SEHNR, CDR2 FQNEAQ (reference sequence). For the CDR3, the DNA is TGTGCCAGCAGCTTAAGCTCAAACACTGAAGCTTTCTTT. It encodes CASSLSSNTEAFF. Full variable domain (rest looked up from reference TRBV7-9 and TRBJ1-1): DTGVSQNPRHKITKRGQNVTFRCDPISEHNRLYWYRQTLGQGPEFLTYFQNEAQLEKSRLLSDRFSAERPKGSFSTLEIQRTEQGDSAMYLCASSLSSNTEAFFGQGTRLTVV.

CDR3 nucleotide sequence: TGTGCCAGCAGTAGGGGGGGCACCTACAATGAGCAGTTCTTC. Its translation is CASSRGGTYNEQFF. The gene calls are TRBV7-2 and TRBJ2-1; tentative D call: TRBD2 (7 bases). Trimming cost V 6 bases and J 2 bases, with 11 bases left between them. The germline V gene has CDR1 SGHTA and CDR2 FQGNSA. The CDR3 has 14 amino acids.

CDR3 nucleotides: TGCGCCAGCAGCTTCACACCGAACACTGAAGCTTTCTTT. It specifies CASSFTPNTEAFF. V usage is TRBV5-1 and J usage is TRBJ1-1; the D is unclear. Trimming removed 2 bases from V and 1 base from J, with 6 bases in between. Germline V lookup: CDR1 SGHRS, CDR2 YFSETQ. The CDR3 consists of 13 residues.

The rearrangement joins TRBV4-1 to TRBJ2-1, with 7 bases lining up with TRBD1. Trimming cost V 0 bases and J 9 bases; bases outside gene matches: 5. The CDR3 spans 14 residues. Germline V CDR1 and CDR2: MGHRA, YSYEKL. The CDR3: CASSQDPGGSEQFF. The CDR3 DNA reads TGCGCCAGCAGCCAAGACCCAGGGGGTAGTGAGCAGTTCTTC.

The chain has TRBV4-3 and TRBJ1-2; D not resolved. V lost 1 base and J 7 bases, leaving 16 bases between the germline ends. Germline CDR1 is LGHNA and CDR2 is YSLEER. This CDR3 has 15 residues. For the CDR3, the DNA is TGCGCCAGCAGCCAAGCCCTTGTCAGTTTTGGTGGCTACACCTTC. It encodes CASSQALVSFGGYTF.

This chain links TRBV30 with TRBJ2-5; weak D call: TRBD2 (6 bases). Trimming removed 0 bases at V and 5 bases at J, with 13 bases between. This CDR3 has 14 residues. Per germline, CDR1 GTSNPN and CDR2 SVGIG (reference sequence). The CDR3 sequence: CAWSVIGGRETQYF. DNA for the CDR3: TGTGCCTGGAGTGTAATAGGTGGGAGGGAGACCCAGTACTTC. Combining the CDR3 with reference TRBV30 and TRBJ2-5 gives the whole variable domain SQTIHQWPATLVQPVGSPLSLECTVEGTSNPNLYWYRQAAGRGLQLLFYSVGIGQISSEVPQNLSASRPQDRQFILSSKKLLLSDSGFYLCAWSVIGGRETQYFGPGTRLLVL.

The rearrangement joins TRBV14 to TRBJ2-1; 7 positions match TRBD1. The V segment lost 1 base and the J segment 6 bases; nucleotides outside the gene matches: 3. This CDR3 comprises 14 residues. In germline, CDR1 is SGHDN, CDR2 FVKESK. Here the CDR3 reads CASSQATGANEQFF. The CDR3 coding sequence is TGTGCCAGCAGCCAAGCCACAGGGGCCAATGAGCAGTTCTTC.

The chain carries TRBV21-1 and TRBJ1-5. TRBV21-1 is described as a pseudogene. The CDR3 covers 14 residues. The DNA of the CDR3 is TGTGCCAGCAGCAGAAGGGAGGGATATCAGCCCCAGCATTTT. Translation: CASSRREGYQPQHF.

Concerning this clone itself: Other DNA sequences of this sample code for an identical CDR3. The rearrangement uses TRBV7-2 and TRBJ1-4, with 10 positions matching TRBD1. Losses at the gene ends were 3 bases for V and 5 bases for J; bases not matched to a gene: 3. The germline CDR1 and CDR2 sequences are SGHTA and FQGNSA. CDR3 length equals 15 residues. The CDR3 DNA reads as TGTGCCAGCAGCTTCGACAGGGGGCGAAATGAAAAACTGTTTTTT. Encoded protein: CASSFDRGRNEKLFF. Full variable domain (rest looked up from reference TRBV7-2 and TRBJ1-4): GAGVSQSPSNKVTEKGKDVELRCDPISGHTALYWYRQSLGQGLEFLIYFQGNSAPDKSGLPSDRFSAERTGGSVSTLTIQRTQQEDSAVYLCASSFDRGRNEKLFFGSGTQLSVL.

This sequence joins TRBV19 and TRBJ1-4, with 8 nucleotides matching TRBD1. The CDR3 spans 15 residues. V lost 1 base and J lost 6; bases outside the gene matches: 4. Germline CDR1 reads LNHDA; CDR2 reads SQIVND (reference sequence). CDR3 coding DNA: TGTGCCAGTAGTATAGTGGAGACAGGGGATGAAAAACTGTTTTTT. Its translation: CASSIVETGDEKLFF.

The chain has TRBV2 and TRBJ2-3; TRBD1 aligns across 10 bases. CDR3 length equals 14 residues. The germline CDR1 and CDR2 sequences are SNHLY and FYNNEI. V dropped 3 bases and J dropped 4; count of bases not matched to a gene: 1. The chain's CDR3 is CASSEDRGADTQYF. The DNA for the CDR3 is TGTGCCAGCAGTGAGGACAGGGGGGCAGATACGCAGTATTTT.

J is TRBJ1-2 and V is TRBV7-2; possibly TRBD1 for D (5 bases). Germline values: CDR1 SGHTA, CDR2 FQGNSA. The CDR3 runs 14 residues. The germline V and J ends were trimmed by 1 base and 5 bases, with 11 bases remaining between them. The CDR3 here is CASSLGAGSYGYTF. The CDR3 region has the DNA TGTGCCAGCAGCTTAGGGGCAGGGTCGTATGGCTACACCTTC.

The gene calls are TRBV7-6 and TRBJ2-1; 7 bases are a match to TRBD2. After removal of 5 bases from V and 4 bases from J, the junction contained 8 bases not matched to a gene. The CDR3 is made up of 15 amino acids. The germline V gene encodes CDR1 SGHVS and CDR2 FNYEAQ. This CDR3 reads CASSPGLVGYNEQFF. CDR3 sequence (DNA): TGTGCCAGCAGCCCAGGACTAGTCGGGTACAATGAGCAGTTCTTC. The whole variable domain, filled in from reference TRBV7-6 and TRBJ2-1, reads GAGVSQSPRYKVTKRGQDVALRCDPISGHVSLYWYRQALGQGPEFLTYFNYEAQQDKSGLPNDRFSAERPEGSISTLTIQRTEQRDSAMYRCASSPGLVGYNEQFFGPGTRLTVL.

The chain is built from TRBV30 and TRBJ2-7, with D maybe TRBD2 (6 bases). CDR1 and CDR2 (germline): GTSNPN, SVGIG (reference sequence). V was shortened by 3 bases and J by 3 bases, with 18 bases between the two germline ends. The CDR3 is made up of 15 amino acids. In nucleotides, the CDR3 is TGTGCCTGGAGCCCCAAGGGAGGAAACCTCTACGAGCAGTACTTC. Protein product: CAWSPKGGNLYEQYF.

This clone showed up just once. The chain couples TRBV6-5 to TRBJ2-5; 12 bases fit TRBD2. V dropped 6 bases and J dropped 7; count of bases not matched to a gene: 6. The germline CDR1 and CDR2 sequences are MNHEY and SVGAGI. This CDR3 contains 14 residues. The CDR3 is CASSASGGARTQYF. The CDR3 bases are TGTGCCAGCAGCGCTAGCGGGGGGGCGCGGACCCAGTACTTC.

This clone appeared a few times. This rearrangement joins TRBV3-1 (or the pseudogene TRBV3-2) to TRBJ2-7; D is possibly TRBD2 (6 bases). This CDR3 comprises 14 residues. V was cut by 4 bases and J by 5 bases, with 15 bases left in between. Germline CDR1 and CDR2: LGHDT and YNNKEL (reference sequence). CDR3 nucleotide sequence: TGTGCCAGCAGCCGATCGGGAGAATCGAACGAGCAGTACTTC. This encodes CASSRSGESNEQYF.

The chain recombines TRBV11-2 with TRBJ1-1; D gene uncertain. CDR1 and CDR2 (germline): SGHAT, FQNNGV. The CDR3 spans 11 residues. Trimming left V 5 bases short and J 6 bases short, with 7 bases between. The CDR3 coding sequence is TGTGCCAGCAGCCCCTCCGCTGAAGCTTTCTTT. Amino acid sequence: CASSPSAEAFF.

The chain joins TRBV28 to TRBJ2-3; 11 bases map to TRBD1. V was clipped by 5 bases and J by 3 bases; unmatched bases: 4. This CDR3 contains 15 residues. The germline V gene has CDR1 MDHEN and CDR2 SYDVKM. The CDR3 DNA reads as TGTGCCAGCAGTCTGGACAGGGGGCGAACAGATACGCAGTATTTT. This gives the protein CASSLDRGRTDTQYF.

In its sample, this clone was seen many times. The chain uses TRBV4-2 and TRBJ1-6, with 7 bases aligning to TRBD1. From germline, CDR1 is LGHNA and CDR2 YNFKEQ. Losses at the gene ends were 2 bases for V and 0 bases for J; bases not matched to a gene: 7. This CDR3 has 18 amino acids. The CDR3 DNA sequence: TGTGCCAGCAGCCAATCCACGGACAGGAGCTCCTATAATTCACCCCTCCACTTT. It translates to CASSQSTDRSSYNSPLHF.

The chain recombines TRBV30 with TRBJ1-1; D is ambiguous. Per the germline V gene, CDR1 is GTSNPN and CDR2 is SVGIG (reference sequence). This CDR3 has 16 amino acids. Between the trimmed V and J ends, which lost 0 bases and 1 base, there was a span of 15 bases. CDR3 bases: TGTGCCTGGAGTGTACGCGGGGTAGTCCCGAACACTGAAGCTTTCTTT. Residues: CAWSVRGVVPNTEAFF.

The genes are TRBV5-1 and TRBJ1-2; 8 bases line up with TRBD1. V shed 1 base, J shed 8 bases, and the junction held 4 bases outside the gene matches. The germline V gene has CDR1 SGHRS and CDR2 YFSETQ. The length of the CDR3 is 13 residues. Here the CDR3 DNA reads TGCGCCAGCAGCTTGCAAGGACAGGGCGGCTACACCTTC. Translation: CASSLQGQGGYTF. The entire variable domain, with the rest obtained from reference TRBV5-1 and TRBJ1-2, is as follows: KAGVTQTPRYLIKTRGQQVTLSCSPISGHRSVSWYQQTPGQGLQFLFEYFSETQRNKGNFPGRFSGRQFSNSRSEMNVSTLELGDSALYLCASSLQGQGGYTFGSGTRLTVV.

This clone was detected once. The CDR3 DNA sequence: TGTGCCAGCAGCTTAGCGCGCCGGACAGGGGGTTCACACACTGAAGCTTTCTTT. Protein product: CASSLARRTGGSHTEAFF. The J gene is TRBJ1-1, the V gene TRBV7-2, with 10 nucleotides matching TRBD1. The CDR3 runs to 18 residues. V lost 0 bases, J lost 3 bases, and 10 bases stayed unmatched. Germline loops: CDR1 SGHTA, CDR2 FQGNSA.